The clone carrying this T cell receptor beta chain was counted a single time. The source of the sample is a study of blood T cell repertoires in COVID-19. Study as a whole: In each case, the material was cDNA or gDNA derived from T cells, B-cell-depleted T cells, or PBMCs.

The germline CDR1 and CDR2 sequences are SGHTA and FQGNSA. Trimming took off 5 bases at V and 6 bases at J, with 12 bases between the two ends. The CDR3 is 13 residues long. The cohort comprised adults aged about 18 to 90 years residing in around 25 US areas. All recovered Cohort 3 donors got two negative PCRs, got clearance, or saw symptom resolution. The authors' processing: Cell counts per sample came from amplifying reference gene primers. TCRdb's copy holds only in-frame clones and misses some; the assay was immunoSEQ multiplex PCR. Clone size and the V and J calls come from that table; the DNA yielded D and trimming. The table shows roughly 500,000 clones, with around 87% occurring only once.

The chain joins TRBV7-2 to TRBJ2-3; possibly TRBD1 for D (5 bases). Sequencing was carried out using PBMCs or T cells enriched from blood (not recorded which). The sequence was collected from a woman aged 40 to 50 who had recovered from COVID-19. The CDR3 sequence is CASSPDSPDTQYF. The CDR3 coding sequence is TGTGCCAGCAGCCCAGACAGCCCCGATACGCAGTATTTT.